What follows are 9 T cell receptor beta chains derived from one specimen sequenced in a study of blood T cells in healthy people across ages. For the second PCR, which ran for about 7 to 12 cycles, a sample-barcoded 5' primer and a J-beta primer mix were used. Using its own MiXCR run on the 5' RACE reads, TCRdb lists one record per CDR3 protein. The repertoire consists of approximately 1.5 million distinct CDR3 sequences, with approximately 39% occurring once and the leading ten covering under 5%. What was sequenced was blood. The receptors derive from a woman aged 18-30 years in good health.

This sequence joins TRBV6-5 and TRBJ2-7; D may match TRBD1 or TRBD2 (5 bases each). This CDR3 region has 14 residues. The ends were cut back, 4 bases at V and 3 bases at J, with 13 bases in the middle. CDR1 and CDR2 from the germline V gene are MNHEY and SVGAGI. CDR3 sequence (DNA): TGTGCCAGCAGTTTTGGCCCGGGGCACTACGAGCAGTACTTC. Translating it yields CASSFGPGHYEQYF.

CDR3 in amino acids: CASSYEDRFTEAFF. The CDR3 nucleotides are TGTGCCAGCAGTTATGAGGACAGGTTCACTGAAGCTTTCTTT. The J gene is TRBJ1-1, the V gene TRBV6-5, with 7 bases aligning to TRBD1. V lost 3 bases, J lost 4 bases, and 5 bases stayed unmatched. The germline V gene has CDR1 MNHEY and CDR2 SVGAGI. The CDR3 length is 14 residues.

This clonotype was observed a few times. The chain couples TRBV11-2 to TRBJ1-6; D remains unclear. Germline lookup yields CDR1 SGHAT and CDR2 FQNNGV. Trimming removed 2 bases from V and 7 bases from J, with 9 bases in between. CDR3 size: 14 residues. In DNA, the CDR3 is TGTGCCAGCAGCTTACAGTTGGGAAATTCACCCCTCCACTTT. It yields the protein CASSLQLGNSPLHF.

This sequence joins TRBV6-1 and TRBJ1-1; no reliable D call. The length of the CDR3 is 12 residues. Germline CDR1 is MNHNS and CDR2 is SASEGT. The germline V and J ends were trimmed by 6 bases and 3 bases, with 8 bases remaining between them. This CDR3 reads CASSRDYTEAFF. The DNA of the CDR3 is TGTGCCAGCAGCCGGGATTACACTGAAGCTTTCTTT.

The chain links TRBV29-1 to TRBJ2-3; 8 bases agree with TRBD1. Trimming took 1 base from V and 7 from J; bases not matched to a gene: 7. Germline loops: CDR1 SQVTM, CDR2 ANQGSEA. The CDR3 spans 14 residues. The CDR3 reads CSVEGDRGIHTQYF. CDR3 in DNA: TGCAGCGTTGAAGGAGACAGGGGAATACATACGCAGTATTTT.

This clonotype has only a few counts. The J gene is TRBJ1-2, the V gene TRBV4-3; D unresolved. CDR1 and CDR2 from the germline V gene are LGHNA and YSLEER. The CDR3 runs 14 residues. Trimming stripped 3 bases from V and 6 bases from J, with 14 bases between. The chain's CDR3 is CASSQGRVDNGYTF. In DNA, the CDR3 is TGCGCCAGCAGCCAGGGGAGGGTTGACAATGGCTACACCTTC.

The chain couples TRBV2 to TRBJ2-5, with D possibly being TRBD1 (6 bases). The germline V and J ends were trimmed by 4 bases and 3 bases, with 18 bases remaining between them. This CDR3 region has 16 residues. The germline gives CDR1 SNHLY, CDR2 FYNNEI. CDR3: CASSGRTGHRKETQYF. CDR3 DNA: TGTGCCAGCAGTGGACGAACGGGACACCGAAAAGAGACCCAGTACTTC. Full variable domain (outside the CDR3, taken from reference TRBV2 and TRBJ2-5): EPEVTQTPSHQVTQMGQEVILRCVPISNHLYFYWYRQILGQKVEFLVSFYNNEISEKSEIFDDQFSVERPDGSNFTLKIRSTKLEDSAMYFCASSGRTGHRKETQYFGPGTRLLVL.

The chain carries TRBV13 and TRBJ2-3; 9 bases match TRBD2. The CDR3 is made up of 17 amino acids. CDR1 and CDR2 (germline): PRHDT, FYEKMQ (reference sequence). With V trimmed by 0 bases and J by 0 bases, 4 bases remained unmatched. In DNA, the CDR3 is TGTGCCAGCAGCTTAGGAAGACTAGCGGTTAGCACAGATACGCAGTATTTT. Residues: CASSLGRLAVSTDTQYF.

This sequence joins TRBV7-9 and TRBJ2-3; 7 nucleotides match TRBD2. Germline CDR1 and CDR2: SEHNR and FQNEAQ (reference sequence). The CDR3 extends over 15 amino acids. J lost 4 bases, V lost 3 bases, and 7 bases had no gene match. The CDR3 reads CASSFGAGASDTQYF. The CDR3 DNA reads TGTGCCAGCAGCTTTGGTGCGGGAGCGTCAGATACGCAGTATTTT.